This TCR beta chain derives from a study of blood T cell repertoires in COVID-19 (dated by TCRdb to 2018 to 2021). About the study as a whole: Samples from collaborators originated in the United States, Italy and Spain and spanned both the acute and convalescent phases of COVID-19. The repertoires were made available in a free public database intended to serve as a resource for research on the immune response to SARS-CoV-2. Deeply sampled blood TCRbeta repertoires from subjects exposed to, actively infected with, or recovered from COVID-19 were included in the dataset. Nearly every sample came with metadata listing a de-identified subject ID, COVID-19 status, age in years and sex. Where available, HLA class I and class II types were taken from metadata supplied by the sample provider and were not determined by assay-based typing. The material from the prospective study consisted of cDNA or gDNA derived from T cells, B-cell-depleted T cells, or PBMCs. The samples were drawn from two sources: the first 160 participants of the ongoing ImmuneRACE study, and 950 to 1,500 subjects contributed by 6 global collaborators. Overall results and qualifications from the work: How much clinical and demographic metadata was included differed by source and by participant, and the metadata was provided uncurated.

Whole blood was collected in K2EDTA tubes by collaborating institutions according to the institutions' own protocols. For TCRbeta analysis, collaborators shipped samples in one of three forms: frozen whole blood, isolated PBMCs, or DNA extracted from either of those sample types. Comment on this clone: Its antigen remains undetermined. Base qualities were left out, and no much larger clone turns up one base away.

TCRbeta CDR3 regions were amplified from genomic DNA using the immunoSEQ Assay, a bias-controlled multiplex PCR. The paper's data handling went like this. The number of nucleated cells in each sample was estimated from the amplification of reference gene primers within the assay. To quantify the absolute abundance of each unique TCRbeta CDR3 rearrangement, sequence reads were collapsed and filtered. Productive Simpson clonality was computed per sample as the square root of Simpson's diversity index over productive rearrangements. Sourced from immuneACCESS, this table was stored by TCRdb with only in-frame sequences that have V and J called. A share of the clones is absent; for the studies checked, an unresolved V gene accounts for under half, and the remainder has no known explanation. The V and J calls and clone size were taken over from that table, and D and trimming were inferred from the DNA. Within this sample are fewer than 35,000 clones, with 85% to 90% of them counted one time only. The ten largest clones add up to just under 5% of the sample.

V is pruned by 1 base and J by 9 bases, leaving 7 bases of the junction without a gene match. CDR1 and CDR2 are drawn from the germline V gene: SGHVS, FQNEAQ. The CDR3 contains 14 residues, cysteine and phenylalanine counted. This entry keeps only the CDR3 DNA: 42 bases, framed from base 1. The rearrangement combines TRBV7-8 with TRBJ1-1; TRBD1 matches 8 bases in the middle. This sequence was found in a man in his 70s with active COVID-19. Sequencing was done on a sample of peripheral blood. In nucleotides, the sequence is TGTGCCAGCAGCTTAGGCAGGGGGCTGTCGAAAGCTTTCTTT. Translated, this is CASSLGRGLSKAFF.